This T cell receptor (beta chain) was sequenced in a study of blood T cell repertoires in COVID-19. The repertoire was sequenced with immunoSEQ multiplex PCR; TCRdb's copy has only in-frame clones and lacks some. The table records 150,000 to 200,000 clones, 79% of them present only once. Trimming removed 6 bases from V and 4 bases from J, with 4 bases in between. This CDR3 region has 10 residues. Per germline, CDR1 SGDLS and CDR2 YYNGEE. This receptor was identified in a man between 60 and 75 years old with active or convalescent COVID-19. Specimen: peripheral blood. The gene calls are TRBV9 and TRBJ1-1; D is unresolved. The CDR3 region is CASNGTEAFF. CDR3 DNA: TGTGCCAGCAACGGCACTGAAGCTTTCTTT.